The rows below give T cell receptor beta chains drawn from one sample of a study of T cells after yellow fever vaccination. A single record per CDR3 protein comes from TCRdb applying MiXCR to the 5' RACE reads. The table lists about 58,000 distinct CDR3 sequences, approximately 5.7% of them singletons. Material: PBMCs, either bulk or a sorted T-cell subset (CD4+, CD8+, memory, or dextramer-sorted; not recorded which), obtained on the day of the yellow fever booster vaccination. Receptors originate from a man aged 18 to 30 who received the YFV17D yellow fever vaccine. Both conserved end residues are part of each CDR3. D genes are given only for firm matches. Clone sizes are given selectively: once, few, many, or a class where the clone is expanded.

clone_size	d_call	v_call	j_call	cdr3_aa	cdr3_nt
many	TRBD1	TRBV12-3/TRBV12-4	TRBJ2-1	CASSSTTGGNEQFF	TGTGCCAGCAGTTCAACGACAGGGGGCAATGAGCAGTTCTTC
many	-	TRBV12-5	TRBJ1-1	CASGLRIHGTEAFF	TGTGCTAGTGGTTTAAGGATCCACGGGACTGAAGCTTTCTTT
-	TRBD2	TRBV19	TRBJ2-2	CASSVLSGRNTGELFF	TGTGCCAGTAGTGTTCTTAGCGGGCGGAACACCGGGGAGCTGTTTTTT
few	TRBD1	TRBV10-3	TRBJ1-1	CAISGEGQGNTEAFF	TGTGCCATCAGCGGAGAGGGACAGGGAAACACTGAAGCTTTCTTT
-	-	TRBV18	TRBJ2-2	CASSPREDKNTGELFF	TGTGCCAGCTCACCACGGGAAGATAAAAACACCGGGGAGCTGTTTTTT
few	TRBD1	TRBV7-8	TRBJ2-1	CASSSRQGQFF	TGTGCCAGCAGCTCAAGACAGGGCCAGTTCTTC
-	-	TRBV11-2	TRBJ2-3	CASTENDFTDTQYF	TGTGCCAGCACCGAGAACGATTTCACAGATACGCAGTATTTT
many	-	TRBV5-1	TRBJ1-1	CASSLVSGQMNTEAFF	TGCGCCAGCAGCTTGGTTTCGGGGCAGATGAACACTGAAGCTTTCTTT
many	-	TRBV5-1	TRBJ2-5	CASSLAAGRETQYF	TGCGCCAGCAGCTTGGCCGCAGGGCGGGAGACCCAGTACTTC
medium-sized	-	TRBV11-2	TRBJ1-2	CASSLDPFLGRPNYGYTF	TGTGCCAGCAGCTTAGATCCCTTCTTAGGACGGCCTAACTATGGCTACACCTTC
many	-	TRBV5-6	TRBJ2-1	CASSLDGSPDSYNEQFF	TGTGCCAGCAGCTTGGATGGCAGCCCCGACTCCTACAATGAGCAGTTCTTC